This T cell receptor (beta chain) appears in the sequencing data of a study of blood T cell repertoires in COVID-19. Background on the study: Donors in the United States, Italy and Spain gave samples during acute or convalescent COVID-19. PBMCs, B-cell-depleted T cells, or T cells were the source of the cDNA or gDNA that made up the material.

There are a few counts of this clone. Per the authors' pipeline: Estimated nucleated cell counts came from reference gene primer amplification. Profiling relied on immunoSEQ multiplex PCR, and the TCRdb table lists in-frame clones only, not all of them. That table supplies the V and J calls and clone size; D and trimming were determined from the DNA. The profile shows 180,000 or so clones, around nine tenths of them singletons. What was sequenced was peripheral blood. The receptor comes from a man between 65 and 79 years old with acute or convalescent COVID-19.

The CDR3 DNA reads TGTGCCAGCGGAGGGGTGGCCTATGGCTACACCTTC. As protein: CASGGVAYGYTF. V gene TRBV28 combines with J gene TRBJ1-2; TRBD1 is a possible D gene (5 bases). The CDR3 is 12 residues long. The V gene lost 8 bases and the J gene lost 4 bases, with 11 bases spanning the gap. Germline values: CDR1 MDHEN, CDR2 SYDVKM.